Following are 20 T cell receptor beta chains from one sample sequenced in a study of OX40 agonist ivuxolimab in advanced cancers. Clones were sequenced by immunoSEQ multiplex PCR, and TCRdb holds only the in-frame ones, with some missing. The sample lists about 82,000 clones, 88% seen once, with about 0.8% in the top ten. This specimen consisted of CD4+ or CD8+ T cells sorted from blood, obtained in a trial of the OX40 agonist ivuxolimab. These TCRs come from an adult with an advanced solid tumor such as melanoma, head and neck, liver or kidney cancer.

This rearrangement joins TRBV4-3 to TRBJ2-1, with D possibly being TRBD2 (6 bases). Trimming pared 1 base from V and 5 bases from J, leaving 12 bases between. The CDR3 runs 15 residues. The germline V gene encodes CDR1 LGHNA and CDR2 YSLEER. CDR3 sequence reads: CASSQGGRRNNEQFF. The CDR3 nucleotides read TGCGCCAGCAGCCAAGGTGGGAGGAGGAACAATGAGCAGTTCTTC.

The chain couples TRBV7-3 to TRBJ2-1, with 16 bases that match TRBD2. The trim removed 1 base at V and 7 bases at J, leaving 10 bases unmatched. The CDR3 is 19 residues long. From germline, CDR1 is SGHTA and CDR2 FQGTGA. The DNA of the CDR3 is TGTGCCAGCAGCTTAATCAGTGGGACTAGCGGGAGGGTTTTAAATGAGCAGTTCTTC. Translating gives CASSLISGTSGRVLNEQFF.

The chain has TRBV2 and TRBJ2-2, with 13 bases matching TRBD2. Germline loops: CDR1 SNHLY, CDR2 FYNNEI. The CDR3 covers 14 residues. The V and J ends lost 6 bases and 10 bases, in that order; junction bases with no gene match: 5. The chain's CDR3 is CASRGTSGNEELFF. CDR3 nucleotides: TGTGCCAGCAGGGGGACTAGCGGGAATGAGGAGCTGTTTTTT.

The chain recombines TRBV5-6 with TRBJ1-4, with D unresolved. The germline V gene encodes CDR1 SGHDT and CDR2 YYEEEE. The CDR3 totals 16 residues. With 4 bases removed from V and 0 bases from J, the gap between germline ends came to 13 bases. CDR3 loop: CASSAEGQTTNEKLFF. CDR3 in DNA: TGTGCCAGCAGCGCCGAAGGGCAGACAACTAATGAAAAACTGTTTTTT.

The chain is built from TRBV15 and TRBJ1-2; 10 nucleotides align to TRBD1. Looked up from germline, CDR1 is LNHNV and CDR2 is YYDKDF (reference sequence). The J segment lost 2 bases and the V segment lost 8 bases, leaving 5 bases of the junction unmatched. The CDR3 has 14 amino acids. The CDR3 spells CATRGQGNNYGYTF. In nucleotides, the CDR3 is TGTGCCACCCGGGGACAGGGGAACAACTATGGCTACACCTTC.

The CDR3 DNA is TGTGCCAGCAGCTTAGATACCCCCGACAATGAGCAGTTCTTC. This translates into CASSLDTPDNEQFF. J is TRBJ2-1 and V is TRBV7-2; no definite D call. CDR1 and CDR2 (germline): SGHTA, FQGNSA. Trimming stripped 1 base from V and 5 bases from J, with 9 bases between. This CDR3 is 14 amino acids long.

The CDR3 region has the DNA TGTGCCAGCAGCCCTATCGGACAGACGAGCACAGATACGCAGTATTTT. Protein sequence: CASSPIGQTSTDTQYF. The rearrangement links TRBV9 to TRBJ2-3, with D possibly being TRBD1 (6 bases). Trimming removed 4 bases from V and 0 bases from J, with 15 bases in between. Germline V gene sequence: CDR1 SGDLS, CDR2 YYNGEE. The CDR3 runs 16 residues.

This sequence joins TRBV4-3 and TRBJ2-3; the D is unclear. Germline lookup yields CDR1 LGHNA and CDR2 YSLEER. Between the trimmed V and J ends, which lost 4 bases and 2 bases, there was a span of 7 bases. The CDR3 totals 13 residues. The CDR3 is CASSLQYTDTQYF. The CDR3 bases are TGCGCCAGCAGCCTACAGTACACAGATACGCAGTATTTT.

The gene calls are TRBV25-1 and TRBJ2-5; TRBD2 matches 16 bases. The J call is uncertain, as TRBJ2-7 better fits the DNA end. CDR1 MGHDK and CDR2 SYGVNS come from the germline V gene. This CDR3 is 16 amino acids long. CDR3 amino acids: CASRTGTSGRDNEQYF. For the CDR3, the DNA is TGTGCCAGCAGAACCGGGACTAGCGGGAGGGACAACGAGCAGTACTTC.

This clone is a singleton in its sample. The chain joins TRBV2 to TRBJ2-7, with TRBD2 identical over 11 bases. The length of the CDR3 is 16 residues. V lost 6 bases and J lost 4; bases outside the gene matches: 11. The V gene's germline CDR1 is SNHLY and CDR2 FYNNEI. The CDR3 bases are TGTGCCAGCAGCCCACGGGCTAGCGGGAGGCAGTACGAGCAGTACTTC. Translation: CASSPRASGRQYEQYF.

This chain links TRBV19 with TRBJ1-3, with D possibly TRBD1 on 5 matching bases. CDR1 is LNHDA and CDR2 is SQIVND in the germline V gene (reference sequence). The V and J ends lost 5 bases and 2 bases respectively, with 13 bases between them. The length of the CDR3 is 15 residues. CDR3 DNA: TGTGCCAGTAGTCCTTATGGGGGGACTGGAAACACCATATATTTT. This gives the protein CASSPYGGTGNTIYF.

V gene TRBV5-4 combines with J gene TRBJ2-1; 10 nucleotides line up with TRBD2. V shed 0 bases and J 9 bases; nucleotides not matched to a gene: 9. This CDR3 has 16 residues. Germline V CDR1 and CDR2: SGHNT, YYREEE (reference sequence). The DNA for the CDR3 is TGTGCCAGCAGCTTGGCCGGTCCTAGCGGGAGTCTTGAGCAGTTCTTC. Its protein product is CASSLAGPSGSLEQFF. Variable domain in full (rest from reference TRBV5-4 and TRBJ2-1): ETGVTQSPTHLIKTRGQQVTLRCSSQSGHNTVSWYQQALGQGPQFIFQYYREEENGRGNFPPRFSGLQFPNYSSELNVNALELDDSALYLCASSLAGPSGSLEQFFGPGTRLTVL.

This clone was detected only once. The chain recombines TRBV7-8 with TRBJ1-2; the match to TRBD1 covers 8 bases. J lost 4 bases, V lost 6 bases, and 10 bases had no gene match. This CDR3 comprises 15 residues. Germline CDR1 SGHVS, CDR2 FQNEAQ. CDR3 residues: CASRPPAGGPYGYTF. CDR3 in DNA: TGTGCCAGCAGACCACCCGCAGGGGGCCCCTATGGCTACACCTTC. Combining the CDR3 with reference TRBV7-8 and TRBJ1-2 gives the whole variable domain GAGVSQSPRYKVAKRGQDVALRCDPISGHVSLFWYQQALGQGPEFLTYFQNEAQLDKSGLPSDRFFAERPEGSVSTLKIQRTQQEDSAVYLCASRPPAGGPYGYTFGSGTRLTVV.

The chain has TRBV5-4 and TRBJ2-1; no clear D. V lost 1 base and J lost 0, with 11 bases in between. Germline CDR1 SGHNT, CDR2 YYREEE (reference sequence). The CDR3 sequence is 16 residues long. The CDR3 DNA sequence: TGTGCCAGCAGCTTGAATGCGGCCAGCTCCTACAATGAGCAGTTCTTC. It codes for CASSLNAASSYNEQFF. Based on the CDR3 plus reference TRBV5-4 and TRBJ2-1, the full variable domain is ETGVTQSPTHLIKTRGQQVTLRCSSQSGHNTVSWYQQALGQGPQFIFQYYREEENGRGNFPPRFSGLQFPNYSSELNVNALELDDSALYLCASSLNAASSYNEQFFGPGTRLTVL.

The J gene is TRBJ1-5, the V gene TRBV7-3; D is uncertain. Trimming took off 2 bases at V and 0 bases at J, with 5 bases between the two ends. The germline V gene encodes CDR1 SGHTA and CDR2 FQGTGA. This CDR3 has 14 residues. The CDR3 is CASSLQYSNQPQHF. The CDR3 DNA sequence: TGTGCCAGCAGCTTACAGTATAGCAATCAGCCCCAGCATTTT.

J is TRBJ2-1 and V is TRBV5-1; 8 bases line up with TRBD2. V was pared by 0 bases and J by 3 bases, with 2 bases of the junction left unmatched. The CDR3 is 15 amino acids. Germline V CDR1 and CDR2: SGHRS, YFSETQ. CDR3 sequence (DNA): TGCGCCAGCAGCTTGGACGGGAGGGTCTACAATGAGCAGTTCTTC. It codes for CASSLDGRVYNEQFF.

The chain combines TRBV6-6 with TRBJ2-3; the D is unclear. The CDR3 contains 13 residues. CDR1 MNHNY and CDR2 SVGAGI come from the germline V gene (reference sequence). V gave up 0 bases and J gave up 4 bases, with 5 bases separating them. The CDR3 sequence is CASSYSGPDTQYF. In DNA, the CDR3 is TGTGCCAGCAGTTACTCGGGTCCAGATACGCAGTATTTT.

This chain uses TRBV5-1 with TRBJ2-4; D is perhaps TRBD2 (6 bases). The V end lost 4 bases, the J end lost 14 bases, and 16 bases lay between the germline ends. The germline CDR1 and CDR2 sequences are SGHRS and YFSETQ. CDR3 length: 12 amino acids. CDR3 protein: CASSPDRDFKYF. CDR3 in DNA: TGCGCCAGCAGCCCGGACCGGGACTTCAAGTACTTC.

The chain recombines TRBV19 with TRBJ1-1, with D possibly TRBD1 on 5 matching bases. Germline CDR1 and CDR2: LNHDA and SQIVND (reference sequence). V was clipped by 6 bases and J by 2 bases, with 10 bases between them. This CDR3 is built from 13 residues. The CDR3 DNA sequence: TGTGCCAGTAGAAATCAGGGAAACACTGAAGCTTTCTTT. This encodes CASRNQGNTEAFF.

The chain joins TRBV19 to TRBJ2-3; D perhaps matches TRBD2 (5 bases). V was shortened by 9 bases and J by 0 bases, with 16 bases between the two germline ends. The CDR3 totals 15 residues. Germline CDR1 reads LNHDA; CDR2 reads SQIVND (reference sequence). The CDR3, as DNA: TGTGCCAGCACTAGGGCGGCGGTAAGCACAGATACGCAGTATTTT. It specifies CASTRAAVSTDTQYF. The whole variable domain, filled in from reference TRBV19 and TRBJ2-3, reads DGGITQSPKYLFRKEGQNVTLSCEQNLNHDAMYWYRQDPGQGLRLIYYSQIVNDFQKGDIAEGYSVSREKKESFPLTVTSAQKNPTAFYLCASTRAAVSTDTQYFGPGTRLTVL.